This T cell receptor (beta chain) was retrieved from a study of cytomegalovirus exposure and HLA in healthy donors (dated by TCRdb to about 2017). For the study in its entirety: An earlier analysis of approximately 550 of the donors reported roughly 270 Gb of sequence data and some 120 million unique TCR beta sequences from 190 million or so T cells. Roughly 300 gigabases of sequencing data and 70 million to 95 million unique TCR sequences made up an early release that covered over 550 HLA-typed donors. Among the approximately 420 genotyped donors, around 81% belonged to the genetic ancestry cluster associated with self-reported Caucasian donors. The study aimed to test whether signatures of past pathogen exposure could be identified by cataloging public T cell receptors. The study used immunosequencing to profile the T cell repertoires of 666 subjects and linked those repertoires to cytomegalovirus serostatus. Besides the first cohort of roughly 700 subjects, a separate validation cohort made up of about 120 different subjects was used. To predict cytomegalovirus infection status, the study brought together high-throughput TCR immunosequencing, statistical association of individual TCRs with disease status, and machine learning. To study patterns of TCR occurrence, a later analysis re-analyzed previously published TCR beta repertoires from 600 to 750 donors and added high-resolution HLA genotyping. In the later analysis, no new phenotypic data were used to find candidate immune exposures; instead, reliance was placed on TCR beta sequences and their occurrence across donors. An earlier analysis of a few hundred of the donors applied high-throughput TCR beta sequencing to assess whether each TCR beta V gene segment acted as functional or pseudogenic. Donor age, sex, ethnicity and CMV serostatus were compiled together with the repertoire data. Genome-wide SNP genotypes for about 65% of the 666 donors were used in a later genetic analysis, which treated that subset as a discovery cohort. All discovery cohort repertoires had been generated using a single sequencing platform. Class I and class II HLA loci were covered by the typing at four-digit resolution. Typing coverage differed by locus: A, B, C, DRB1 and DQB1 were typed in about 620-640 donors, DQA1 in 522, DPA1 in approximately 610, and DPB1 in 472. About 5 DR-DQ haplotypes were handled as single units for association and clustering, since linkage in the cohort was strong. Among about 400 genotyped donors of the cohort, an average of approximately 240,000 unique TCR beta nucleotide sequences was sequenced per donor, of which about 19% were non-productive. General study outcomes and caveats: The study listed 150 to 200 TCR beta chains as associated with cytomegalovirus. The presence/absence analyses assumed that sequencing depth was roughly uniform across donors, and that assumption may not be true. According to a later genetic analysis, donors in an Asian-associated ancestry cluster had fewer N-insertions in productive TCRs than the roughly 700-donor mean. When HLA alleles, especially DR and DQ, strongly co-occurred, TCR associations were difficult to assign to individual alleles. Because HLA typing was missing for some donors at each locus, association tests included only the typed subset. Most TCR sequences were observed very rarely across donors, whereas some public TCRs were present in many individuals. According to a later analysis, TCR association rates differed among HLA loci, with DRB1 alleles showing the most associated TCRs and HLA-C alleles showing the fewest. An association between a missense DCLRE1C variant and V-gene and J-gene trimming of TCR beta chains was found in a later genetic analysis and replicated in an independent cohort. A cluster of highly shared sequence variants was judged likely to represent a technical artifact of the sequencing pipeline. A further reported finding was that TCR beta sequences accurately predicted the HLA-A and HLA-B alleles for most subjects in the first cohort. In a later analysis, several top co-occurrence clusters were reported to appear linked to parvovirus B19, influenza, CMV and Epstein-Barr virus. In an earlier analysis of fewer than 700 of the donors, most TCR beta V segments appeared in productive rearrangements about 87% or about 30% of the time, broadly matching IMGT annotations. In a later analysis, around 15,000 TCR beta sequences were associated with specific HLA alleles at a false discovery rate of 0.05. Linkage disequilibrium might explain the correlated functional status among segregating V segments, but an unknown experimental factor could not be excluded. CMV serostatus was the only immune exposure information available for the cohort. It was suggested by the authors that the approach could potentially be generalized to other disease states and immunological phenotypes. In a later analysis, HLA-associated TCR beta chains showed more clonal expansion and lower generation probabilities than non-associated chains that were equally common. Only TCR beta chains were sequenced in this cohort, and the absence of alpha or paired-chain data limited detectable features. Some IMGT-functional V segments, including TRBV6-2 and TRBV6-3, could not be told apart with the 87-base-pair reads, so those segments were excluded. Most CMV-associated TCR beta chains appeared to be HLA-restricted in a later analysis, and the HLA associations seemed to be driven largely by CMV exposure. In vitro tests confirmed that three of the cytomegalovirus-associated TCR beta chains recognize cytomegalovirus antigens. Because counts were too low, roughly 17 rarely observed V segments, including chromosome 9 orphons, were left out of the earlier analysis of some 600 of the donors. Cytomegalovirus status was reported to be diagnosed by the classifier with high specificity and sensitivity in both the original and validation cohorts.

Libraries came from the immunoSEQ multiplex PCR assay. A mixture of 60 forward primers for TCR Vbeta segments and 13 reverse primers for TCR Jbeta segments was used in the multiplex PCR. A multiplex PCR assay on genomic DNA amplified the CDR3 region of rearranged TCR beta genes. Amplified TCR beta libraries were sequenced as 87-base-pair reads on the Illumina HiSeq System. In the original analysis: In a later analysis, tens of millions of unique TCR beta chains were counted across the roughly 670 repertoires, and roughly 11 million of these chains were shared by at least two donors. A nearest-neighbor algorithm error-corrected the raw reads and collapsed the reads into unique sequences, merging closely related sequences to remove PCR and sequencing errors. To assign V, D and J gene segments, CDR3 sequences were aligned to IMGT reference sequences. For a sequence to be retained, a match of at least six nucleotides was required to both a V gene segment and a J gene segment. Rearrangements were classified as productive when the CDR3 lacked stop codons and remained in frame with V and J, and all other rearrangements were classified as non-productive. Following IMGT convention, CDR3 was defined as the stretch from the second conserved V-encoded cysteine up to the conserved J-encoded phenylalanine. Sequences without an unambiguous match to a single V gene segment were excluded from the earlier analysis of about 630 of the donors. In an earlier analysis of about 590 of the donors, a V segment was called functional when productive rearrangements were above 56.7%, and segregating when the standard deviation between donors exceeded 5%. A statistical classification framework was built to diagnose cytomegalovirus status from the catalog of TCR beta chain sequences. In a later analysis, V and J genes were assigned by comparing TCR nucleotide sequences against IMGT/GENE-DB human TR gene sequences. A later analysis assigned CDR3 sequences and most-parsimonious VDJ recombination scenarios with the TCRdist pipeline. A later analysis defined each TCR beta chain by its CDR3 amino acid sequence plus V-gene family, and excluded reads lacking a unique V-gene family. As a way to deal with suspected cross-contamination and a sequencing artifact, a later analysis dropped 450 to 600 nucleotide sequences that were highly shared and had low generation probability. For each public chain, a later analysis derived a clonal expansion index from normalized ranks of inferred template counts within each repertoire. A later analysis computed generation probabilities with a VDJ recombination model fitted to out-of-frame rearrangements, and checked the results against IGoR. In a later analysis, TCR-TCR, TCR-HLA and TCR-CMV co-occurrence was scored with hypergeometric tests, and a repertoire-size bias correction was applied to TCR pairs. To estimate false discovery rates, a later analysis permuted the HLA or CMV assignments 20 times. In a later analysis, co-occurring TCRs were grouped using DBSCAN, with TCRdist sequence similarity added in when clustering inside HLA-allele-positive subsets. Co-occurrence clustering excluded repertoires with fewer than 30,000 or more than 120,000 public chains, plus five with anomalous nucleotide sharing. TCRdb mirrors the immuneACCESS table, restricted to in-frame sequences. Some clones are absent from its copies; in checked studies, under half trace to an unresolved V gene, and the reason for the others is unknown. That table furnishes V, J and clone size, whereas the DNA furnished D and trimming. The sample records roughly 150,000 clones, 70% to 75% of which are singletons. In total, the top ten clones hold about 4.3% of the sample.

Between the V and J ends, shortened by 3 bases and 1 base respectively, the junction contains 5 bases. Reading from cysteine to phenylalanine, the CDR3 counts 13 amino acids. Only the CDR3 region is kept as DNA, spanning 39 bases read in frame from base 1. From a lookup of the germline V gene (reference sequence), CDR1 and CDR2 are WNHNN and SYGVQD. In total, roughly 670 healthy bone marrow donors made up the cohort. Cohort members were all nominally healthy when sampled, although unrecorded immune exposures were likely present. The donor tested CMV seropositive and was one of the 289 seropositive cohort members. A peripheral blood sample was provided by each donor, and peripheral blood mononuclear cells were used for TCR beta sequencing. Genomic DNA extraction from the blood cell samples was performed with the Qiagen DNeasy Blood Extraction Kit. As to this clone: Its antigen is currently not known. No much larger clone is present one base from it, and per-base qualities are unavailable.

Sequenced: PBMCs. The source is a man aged 18-30 years in good health and CMV-seropositive. The V and J genes are TRBV10-1 and TRBJ2-3; 5 matching bases give a weak D call of TRBD1. Here is the DNA: TGCGCCAGCAGTGAAGGGGGCACAGATACGCAGTATTTT. It encodes CASSEGGTDTQYF.